A selection of T cell receptor beta chains follows, all from one sample in a study of shared clonotypes between healthy human individuals. Libraries were prepared by immunoSEQ multiplex PCR; TCRdb keeps only in-frame clonotypes and omits some of them. The sample lists hundreds of thousands of clones; about 96% were seen once. Sequencing used naive CD8+ T cells sorted from blood. Source of these receptors: a woman aged 30 to 39 in good health. CDR3s include the opening cysteine and the closing phenylalanine or tryptophan. Fields, in order: V gene, D gene, J gene, clone size, CDR3 DNA, CDR3 protein. D genes are given only for firm matches. Expanded clones get a size class; other rows say once, few or many, or leave the size out.

>TRBV4-1|NA|TRBJ2-7|NA
TGCGCCAGCAGCCAAACAGGTGAAGGAACCTACGAGCAGTACTTC
CASSQTGEGTYEQYF
>TRBV5-1|NA|TRBJ2-1|NA
TGCGCCAGCAGCTTGGAGAGTGAGCAGTTCTTC
CASSLESEQFF
>TRBV7-2|TRBD1|TRBJ2-7|NA
TGTGCCAGCAGCCCACTTGGACAGGGAGTTATATACGAGCAGTACTTC
CASSPLGQGVIYEQYF
>TRBV11-2|NA|TRBJ2-7|NA
TGTGCCAGCAGCTTAAGCCCCGGGGTAACCTACGAGCAGTACTTC
CASSLSPGVTYEQYF
>TRBV28|TRBD1|TRBJ1-6|NA
TGTGCCAGCACCCGGGGACAGGGGTTTTTGGGTTCACCCCTCCACTTT
CASTRGQGFLGSPLHF
>TRBV5-1|NA|TRBJ2-2|NA
TGCGCCAGCAGCTTGGCCTCCGGTAACACCGGGGAGCTGTTTTTT
CASSLASGNTGELFF
>TRBV27|NA|TRBJ1-2|NA
TGTGCCAGCAGTTTATCGATACGGGGGGGTGCTAACTATGGCTACACCTTC
CASSLSIRGGANYGYTF
>TRBV19|NA|TRBJ2-7|NA
TGTGCCAGTAGTATGGTCCCCACCACCTACGAGCAGTACTTC
CASSMVPTTYEQYF
>TRBV4-1|NA|TRBJ1-2|once
TGCGCCAGCAGCCAACAGGGGAACTATGGCTACACCTTC
CASSQQGNYGYTF
>TRBV7-3|TRBD2|TRBJ2-1|NA
TGTGCCAGCAGCTGGGGACTAGCGGGAGCTGAGCAGTTCTTC
CASSWGLAGAEQFF
>TRBV5-4|NA|TRBJ2-5|NA
TGTGCCAGCCAGGGAGAACGTCTCCCCGAGTACTTC
CASQGERLPEYF